This T cell receptor (beta chain) emerged from a study of cytomegalovirus exposure and HLA in healthy donors. The CDR3 length is 16 residues. The germline gives CDR1 LNHDA, CDR2 SQIVND (reference sequence). The junction had 5 bases not matched to a gene; V was cut back by 6 bases and J by 3 bases. The PCR contained 60 Vbeta and 13 Jbeta primers. Using immunoSEQ multiplex PCR, the repertoire was profiled, and TCRdb retains in-frame clones only, with some absent. Among more than 110,000 clones listed, about four fifths were seen once. The chain combines TRBV19 with TRBJ2-2; 12 bases are a match to TRBD2. Sequencing was performed on PBMCs. The sequence came from a male donor in good health and CMV-seropositive. In DNA form, the CDR3 reads TGTGCCAGTAGCCCAGGACTAGCGGGACACACCGGGGAGCTGTTTTTT. Its translation: CASSPGLAGHTGELFF.